This T cell receptor beta chain is from a study of T cells after yellow fever vaccination. Study outcomes and limitations: Shared CD4/CD8 clonotypes were a small share, likely from convergent recombination. Subsequent booster samples again held most clones from primary vaccination (around 96% CD4, about 86% CD8).

This clonotype has a handful of counts. Its antigen is still unknown. The CDR3 is 17 amino acids. CDR1 is MGHDK and CDR2 is SYGVNS in the germline V gene. V lost 1 base and J lost 2, with 18 bases in between. TCRdb independently ran MiXCR on the 5' RACE reads; one entry per CDR3 protein. The sample carries about 310,000 distinct CDR3 sequences, around 4% recorded once. This TCR was recovered from a man between 18 and 35 years old who received the YFV17D yellow fever vaccine. This specimen consisted of PBMCs, obtained on the day of the yellow fever booster vaccination. The genes are TRBV25-1 and TRBJ2-7; D may match TRBD1 or TRBD2 (7 bases each). CDR3 DNA: TGTGCCAGCAGTGAATCTTCTTGGGGGGGACAGCCCTACGAGCAGTACTTC. It yields the protein CASSESSWGGQPYEQYF.